This T cell receptor (beta chain) is drawn from a study of CD8+ T cells in alopecia areata. Study-level findings and limits: Persistence of many expanded lesional clones was seen in scalp and blood during tofacitinib. Tofacitinib yielded significantly lower scalp clonality and fewer expanded CD8+ clones among the top 100. Sharing of TCRs across patients appeared less clear than in mice, possibly for HLA-related reasons. The treated group had a single nonresponder, limiting CD8+ expansion-response conclusions.

Trimming pared 3 bases from V and 7 bases from J, leaving 15 bases between. The length of the CDR3 is 14 residues. CDR1 and CDR2 (germline): MDHEN, SYDVKM. Sequencing relied on a cDNA template that was reverse transcribed from extracted RNA. Using immunoSEQ multiplex PCR, the repertoire was profiled, and TCRdb retains in-frame clones only, with some absent. Found here are under 350,000 clones, roughly 60% of them singletons; the top ten hold about 1.7%. Notes on this clone: Antigen: not known.

Documented treatment: oral pan-JAK inhibitor, 5-10 mg twice daily. The rearrangement uses TRBV28 and TRBJ1-1; D uncertain. Sample: CD4+ T cells sorted from blood, taken at week 24, from a patient treated with tofacitinib. This clonotype was sampled from a human donor with alopecia areata. Here the CDR3 DNA reads TGTGCCAGCAGTTTCTCCCGCCGGAACGGTGAAGCTTTCTTT. Translation: CASSFSRRNGEAFF.